This entry concerns a single T cell receptor (beta chain). CDR3 length: 16 amino acids. V was cut by 1 base and J by 0 bases, with 10 bases left in between. Germline lookup yields CDR1 SGHAT and CDR2 FQNNGV. TCR beta chains were sequenced at survey level with immunoSEQ. Assay: immunoSEQ multiplex PCR; the TCRdb copy retains only in-frame clones and omits some. The sample shows some 68,000 clones, 90% to 95% of them seen only once. V gene TRBV11-2 combines with J gene TRBJ2-1, with no clear D. This receptor was obtained from a man aged 40-49 years with rheumatoid arthritis. Sample: PBMCs. This CDR3 reads CASSLARPDSYNEQFF. In nucleotides, the CDR3 is TGTGCCAGCAGCTTAGCACGGCCCGACTCCTACAATGAGCAGTTCTTC.